The clone carrying this T cell receptor beta chain was counted many times. The antigen remains unidentified. Every patient had bone marrow sampled while the disease was active. The V and J ends lost 0 bases and 5 bases respectively, with 8 bases between them. This CDR3 is 14 amino acids long. Germline V gene sequence: CDR1 SGHAT, CDR2 FQNNGV. The sample originates from a study of read filtering for tumor transcriptome and immune sequencing. Study as a whole: After DNase treatment, RNA was made into whole-transcriptome libraries. IR-seq gave about 4.05 to 11 million TCR reads per sample; RNA-seq gave about 80 to 1273.

Broader study findings: Sorted CD138-negative bone marrow cells were not purified T cells.

The library was built from about 400 ng RNA with molecular barcoded adaptors for alpha/delta and beta/gamma chains. TCRdb reprocessed the reads with MiXCR, giving one entry per CDR3 protein. The sample contains 50,000 or so distinct CDR3 sequences, approximately 12% of which appear only once. The clonotype originates from a donor at least 40 years old with multiple myeloma. The chain combines TRBV11-2 with TRBJ2-1; D remains unclear. The sequenced sample was a population of CD138-negative cells sorted from bone marrow. The CDR3 protein is CASSLDGTHNEQFF. CDR3 DNA: TGTGCCAGCAGCTTAGACGGAACCCACAATGAGCAGTTCTTC. Full variable domain (outside the CDR3, taken from reference TRBV11-2 and TRBJ2-1): EAGVAQSPRYKIIEKRQSVAFWCNPISGHATLYWYQQILGQGPKLLIQFQNNGVVDDSQLPKDRFSAERLKGVDSTLKIQPAKLEDSAVYLCASSLDGTHNEQFFGPGTRLTVL.